A selection of T cell receptor beta chains follows, all from one sample in a study of long-term antiretroviral therapy in people with HIV. Produced via immunoSEQ multiplex PCR; TCRdb's table is partial and in-frame only. The data contain approximately 26,000 clones, approximately 78% of them singletons. Material: unsorted PBMCs, obtained 2.9 years after starting antiretroviral therapy. The receptors shown here come from a man aged 45-65 years with HIV. Each CDR3 is given with its conserved first and last residue. D genes are given only for firm matches. Rows may omit the clone size; those that give it use once, few, many or a size class.

- | TRBJ2-2 | - | 12 | TRBV5-4 | TGTGCCAGCAGGCCAGGGGCCGGGGAGCTGTTTTTT | CASRPGAGELFF
once | TRBJ2-2 | - | 14 | TRBV27 | TGTGCCAGCCGGACGTCCGCGAACACCGGGGAGCTGTTTTTT | CASRTSANTGELFF
- | TRBJ1-1 | - | 16 | TRBV18 | TGTGCCAGCTCACCACGAGCGACGGGACGGGACACTGAAGCTTTCTTT | CASSPRATGRDTEAFF
- | TRBJ2-7 | - | 17 | TRBV4-1 | TGCGCCAGCAGCCAAGACATTAGCGGGACAGCTAAATACGAGCAGTACTTC | CASSQDISGTAKYEQYF
- | TRBJ1-1 | TRBD1 | 13 | TRBV7-6 | TGTGCCAGCAGCAACGGACAGGGCGGCGAAGCTTTCTTT | CASSNGQGGEAFF
- | TRBJ2-7 | - | 14 | TRBV5-5 | TGTGCCAGCAGCTTTGTCTTGCGAAACTACGAGCAGTACTTC | CASSFVLRNYEQYF
once | TRBJ2-5 | TRBD2 | 17 | TRBV2 | TGTGCCAGCAGTGATTTGGGAAACACGGGGAGGGAGAAGACCCAGTACTTC | CASSDLGNTGREKTQYF
- | TRBJ1-1 | - | 12 | TRBV28 | TGTGCCAGCATCGGCAGAGGGACTGAAGCTTTCTTT | CASIGRGTEAFF
few | TRBJ1-1 | - | 12 | TRBV10-3 | TGTGCCATCAGGGGAACAGTCGCTGAAGCTTTCTTT | CAIRGTVAEAFF
- | TRBJ2-1 | - | 11 | TRBV29-1 | TGCAGCGTTGCAGGGGCGCTTGAGCAGTTCTTC | CSVAGALEQFF
few | TRBJ2-7 | - | 14 | TRBV5-4 | TGTGCCAGCAGCTTGGAAGGGGATAGGTACGAGCAGTACTTC | CASSLEGDRYEQYF
- | TRBJ2-7 | - | 13 | TRBV6-6 | TGTGCCAGCACCCTATCTGGGGCAGCCGAGCAGTACTTC | CASTLSGAAEQYF
- | TRBJ1-4 | - | 16 | TRBV5-1 | TGCGCCAGCAGCCTTGCCGGGGCCGCAACTAATGAAAAACTGTTTTTT | CASSLAGAATNEKLFF
- | TRBJ2-2 | - | 13 | TRBV28 | TGTGCCACCGTAGGATCCAGGACCGGGGAGCTGTTTTTT | CATVGSRTGELFF
- | TRBJ2-3 | TRBD2 | 16 | TRBV7-9 | TGTGCCAGCAGCGCCTCCACTAGCGGGGCCACAGATACGCAGTATTTT | CASSASTSGATDTQYF
- | TRBJ2-2 | - | 15 | TRBV5-1 | TGCGCCAGCAGAACGGGGGATAGGAACACCGGGGAGCTGTTTTTT | CASRTGDRNTGELFF
few | TRBJ1-2 | TRBD1 | 13 | TRBV5-1 | TGCGCCAGCAGCCCGGGACAGAACTATGGCTACACCTTC | CASSPGQNYGYTF
- | TRBJ1-2 | - | 13 | TRBV7-9 | TGTGCCAGCAACCAAGAGAAGGGCTATGGCTACACCTTC | CASNQEKGYGYTF
once | TRBJ2-3 | TRBD2 | 18 | TRBV4-3 | TGCGCCAGCAGCCAAGGTCTCGGTAGCGGGGGCCTCACAGATACGCAGTATTTT | CASSQGLGSGGLTDTQYF
- | TRBJ1-4 | TRBD1 | 16 | TRBV7-2 | TGTGCCAGCAGCTTTACAGGGGGTGCAACTAATGAAAAACTGTTTTTT | CASSFTGGATNEKLFF
- | TRBJ2-7 | - | 14 | TRBV11-1 | TGTGCCAGCAGTTTGTCCTGGGGGGAGAACGAGCAGTACTTC | CASSLSWGENEQYF
- | TRBJ2-6 | - | 14 | TRBV30 | TGTGCCTGGAGGGCTCCCCCGGGGGCCAACGTCCTGACTTTC | CAWRAPPGANVLTF
few | TRBJ1-6 | TRBD1 | 16 | TRBV5-1 | TGCGCCAGCAGTTTCGGACAGGGAGGGAATAATTCACCCCTCCACTTT | CASSFGQGGNNSPLHF
- | TRBJ2-4 | - | 16 | TRBV28 | TGTGCCAGCAGCCCCCGGGGATCGGCCGCCAAAAACATTCAGTACTTC | CASSPRGSAAKNIQYF
- | TRBJ2-7 | - | 14 | TRBV18 | TGTGCCAGCTCACCACGGACAGAGACCTACGAGCAGTACTTC | CASSPRTETYEQYF
- | TRBJ2-7 | TRBD1 | 19 | TRBV7-3 | TGTGCCAGCAGACCCCCTAGCAGGATAGACAGGGCGAAGATTTACGAGCAGTACTTC | CASRPPSRIDRAKIYEQYF
- | TRBJ1-5 | - | 14 | TRBV5-8 | TGTGCCAGCAGTTTGGACCCTAGCAATCAGCCCCAGCATTTT | CASSLDPSNQPQHF
- | TRBJ1-6 | - | 17 | TRBV28 | TGTGCCAGCAGTCCCCCGACCCTGGGGGCCTATAATTCACCCCTCCACTTT | CASSPPTLGAYNSPLHF
- | TRBJ1-6 | - | 14 | TRBV9 | TGTGCCAGCAGCGTGTGGGGGGATAATTCACCCCTCCACTTT | CASSVWGDNSPLHF
- | TRBJ1-2 | - | 14 | TRBV5-1 | TGCGCCAGCAGCTTGGGGGACGGGAACTATGGCTACACCTTC | CASSLGDGNYGYTF
- | TRBJ2-7 | - | 15 | TRBV27 | TGTGCCAGCAGTTTGGGTTCGCCTCGTTCCTACGAGCAGTACTTC | CASSLGSPRSYEQYF
few | TRBJ1-6 | - | 15 | TRBV7-2 | TGTGCCAGCAGCTACGACATCGGACTTAATTCACCCCTCCACTTT | CASSYDIGLNSPLHF
once | TRBJ1-1 | - | 13 | TRBV6-5 | TGTGCCAGCAGTGGGCACGGAAGAGGTGAAGCTTTCTTT | CASSGHGRGEAFF
- | TRBJ1-5 | - | 14 | TRBV5-5 | TGTGCCAGCAGGCTAAGGGGGGGAAATCAGCCCCAGCATTTT | CASRLRGGNQPQHF
- | TRBJ2-1 | TRBD2 | 14 | TRBV18 | TGTGCCAGCTCACCACAGAGCGGGGGGACTGAGCAGTTCTTC | CASSPQSGGTEQFF
- | TRBJ2-5 | - | 13 | TRBV4-1 | TGCGCCAGCAGTCGACTACCCCAAGAGACCCAGTACTTC | CASSRLPQETQYF
- | TRBJ1-1 | - | 13 | TRBV29-1 | TGCAGCGTTGCCGGACAGACCAACACTGAAGCTTTCTTT | CSVAGQTNTEAFF
- | TRBJ2-2 | TRBD1 | 18 | TRBV5-1 | TGCGCCAGCAGACGCCGGACAGGGGGCGCACAGGACACCGGGGAGCTGTTTTTT | CASRRRTGGAQDTGELFF
- | TRBJ2-5 | - | 15 | TRBV5-1 | TGCGCCAGCAGCTTACCGGGACGGAATCAAGAGACCCAGTACTTC | CASSLPGRNQETQYF
- | TRBJ1-1 | - | 17 | TRBV5-5 | TGTGCCAGCAGCTTGGGAGGTGGAGGGTATACCAACACTGAAGCTTTCTTT | CASSLGGGGYTNTEAFF
- | TRBJ2-2 | TRBD2 | 15 | TRBV9 | TGTGCCAGCAGCCGCAGCGGGGGGAACACCGGGGAGCTGTTTTTT | CASSRSGGNTGELFF
- | TRBJ1-1 | - | 13 | TRBV5-1 | TGCGCCAGCAGCTCTGGATCGGGCGCTGAAGCTTTCTTT | CASSSGSGAEAFF
- | TRBJ2-4 | - | 15 | TRBV28 | TGTGCCAGCAGCCCCCATGGTTCGGCCAAAAACATTCAGTACTTC | CASSPHGSAKNIQYF
- | TRBJ2-5 | - | 15 | TRBV5-1 | TGCGCCAGCAGCTTATCTTCCCAGGCCCAAGAGACCCAGTACTTC | CASSLSSQAQETQYF
once | TRBJ1-5 | TRBD1 | 14 | TRBV7-9 | TGTGCCAGCAGCTCGACAGGGAATATGGAGCCCCAGCATTTT | CASSSTGNMEPQHF
- | TRBJ1-1 | - | 14 | TRBV28 | TGTGCCAGCAGTTTAGGCAGGGAGGTGGCTGAAGCTTTCTTT | CASSLGREVAEAFF
- | TRBJ2-3 | - | 12 | TRBV28 | TGTGCCAGCAGTTTCCCCACAGATACGCAGTATTTT | CASSFPTDTQYF
- | TRBJ1-1 | - | 16 | TRBV7-2 | TGTGCCAGCAGCTTAGTCACTGGGGGACGCAGCACTGAAGCTTTCTTT | CASSLVTGGRSTEAFF
- | TRBJ1-4 | - | 15 | TRBV11-2 | TGTGCCAGCAGCTTATGGGGCCAGGTTAATGAAAAACTGTTTTTT | CASSLWGQVNEKLFF
- | TRBJ2-3 | - | 15 | TRBV11-2 | TGTGCCAGCAGCTTAGCGGGGATGGGCACAGATACGCAGTATTTT | CASSLAGMGTDTQYF
- | TRBJ2-1 | TRBD1 | 15 | TRBV6-5 | TGTGCCAGCAGTTACCCGGCAAGGACAGGGGGAGAGCAGTTCTTC | CASSYPARTGGEQFF
- | TRBJ2-1 | - | 15 | TRBV5-3 | TGTGCCAGAAGCTTGGCTAGGGGCTCCTACAATGAGCAGTTCTTC | CARSLARGSYNEQFF
- | TRBJ2-2 | TRBD2 | 15 | TRBV6-5 | TGTGCCAGCAGTTACGGCGGGGGGCCCACCGGGGAGCTGTTTTTT | CASSYGGGPTGELFF
- | TRBJ1-2 | TRBD1 | 13 | TRBV9 | TGTGCCAGCAGCCTCGGGACAGACTATGGCTACACCTTC | CASSLGTDYGYTF
- | TRBJ1-5 | TRBD1 | 15 | TRBV6-5 | TGTGCCAGCAGTCCAGACAGGGGGGGCAATCAGCCCCAGCATTTT | CASSPDRGGNQPQHF
- | TRBJ2-7 | - | 17 | TRBV4-3 | TGCGCCAGCAGCCAAGTTTGGGGGGCCCCAAGCTCCTACGAGCAGTACTTC | CASSQVWGAPSSYEQYF
once | TRBJ1-6 | - | 13 | TRBV16 | TGTGCCAGCAGCCAATTCCCCAATTCACCCCTCCACTTT | CASSQFPNSPLHF